Listed below are T cell receptor beta chains from one sample, sequenced in a study of metastatic and nonmetastatic thyroid tumors. Via MiXCR, TCRdb re-called the PCR reads. The sample includes 35,000 to 50,000 clones, under 4% of them seen just once. Sequenced input: blood. Source of these receptors: a female donor with papillary thyroid cancer or a benign thyroid nodule (not recorded which). Some clones in this sample may be carry-over from other donors' samples. CDR3s include the opening cysteine and the closing phenylalanine or tryptophan. Clone size is given for some rows only: seen once, a few or many times, or a class if the clone is expanded.

v_gene,len,abundance,CDR3aa
TRBV6-1,18,many,CASRHKFPDGEAKNIQYF
TRBV5-8,14,many,CANNSPRDQETQYF
TRBV7-9,12,medium-sized,CAINSGANVLTF
TRBV3-1,15,many,CASSQAGTALYEQYF
TRBV27,15,many,CASREPYGTEETQYF
TRBV30,16,many,CAWTRGGVNGANVLTF
TRBV2,12,many,CASALTGQRAFF
TRBV19,14,few,CASSRTDRNQPQHF
TRBV19,16,few,CASSIPDASSGNTIYF
TRBV6-2/TRBV6-3,13,.,CATSPRGETEAFF
TRBV2,14,few,CASKMTGPLDGYTF
TRBV6-2/TRBV6-3,14,many,CASSPLGPNTEAFF
TRBV20-1,12,medium-sized,CSARFQAYGYTF
TRBV20-1,15,many,CSARGARPNTGTQYF
TRBV6-2/TRBV6-3,13,few,CASRITGSDTLHF
TRBV6-1,12,many,CASKHRDYGYTF
TRBV28,13,many,CASRQGFVNGYTF
TRBV19,15,medium-sized,CASSIDLSPYNEQFF
TRBV12-3/TRBV12-4,12,few,CASSFVGGPQHF
TRBV5-1,16,medium-sized,CASSLEVSGRAIGQYF
TRBV20-1,11,few,CSAEDGRAQYF
TRBV19,15,.,CASKTSLSSGNTIYF
TRBV20-1,13,large,CSARSGTFYEQYF
TRBV5-1,14,many,CASRDTGRNYEQYF
TRBV11-3,15,.,CAISPVHGRDNEQFF
TRBV29-1,15,.,CIVEDPGTPYYEQYF
TRBV6-1,16,many,CASSYKGLAEGNEQFF
TRBV12-3/TRBV12-4,12,many,CASSPTGHEQYF
TRBV12-3/TRBV12-4,11,many,CASSNGQTQYF
TRBV29-1,16,.,CSVTGLAGGPGDEQYF
TRBV20-1,15,.,CSASGRRGYYNEQFF
TRBV9,18,few,CASSVDPPGQGYFDEQFF
TRBV28,13,.,CASSLDRNTEAFF
TRBV12-3/TRBV12-4,16,.,CASSFGLAGGSDTQYF
TRBV24-1,13,few,CATRDRGHGELFF
TRBV12-3/TRBV12-4,16,few,CASSSGPGRGDEKLFF
TRBV6-1,12,few,CASSKGGQPQHF
TRBV3-1,14,.,CASSQGASYNEQFF
TRBV5-1,13,many,CASSPDRVDGYTF
TRBV28,13,many,CASSGTGNYGYTF
TRBV5-1,16,many,CASSLTVLSGANVLTF
TRBV12-3/TRBV12-4,14,many,CASSPGWGSEKLFF
TRBV11-3,13,few,CASSSDSSYEQYF
TRBV5-1,15,.,CASSLEGATNYGYTF
TRBV7-9,13,many,CASSPITGTEAFF
TRBV20-1,14,.,CSARTSVLQETQYF
TRBV3-1,14,many,CASSSQRSYNEQFF
TRBV25-1,13,many,CASSGMAGPEAFF
TRBV5-5,17,many,CASSLRGQDLAKNIQYF
TRBV5-5,14,many,CASSSGRAPDTQYF
TRBV10-2,14,many,CASRAGHTNTEAFF
TRBV20-1,16,few,CSARLSVTWLVYEQYF
TRBV6-1,14,many,CASKAGPYNSPLHF
TRBV18,13,many,CASSPQIGNTIYF
TRBV12-3/TRBV12-4,13,.,CASRLGSGNTIYF